This TCR beta chain was recovered during a study of blood T cell repertoires in COVID-19. Germline V gene data show CDR1 as SGDLS and CDR2 as YYNGEE. Trimming shortened V by 0 bases and J by 2 bases, and 14 bases separated the two germline ends. The CDR3 runs to 16 residues. Clones were sequenced by immunoSEQ multiplex PCR, and TCRdb holds only the in-frame ones, with some missing. The profile shows about 250,000 clones, more than 65% of them singletons. Ages ranged from about 18 to 89 years, with residence in 24 US areas. The sequencing input was PBMCs or T cells enriched from blood (not recorded which). The TCR comes from a man between 50 and 59 years old who had recovered from COVID-19. The chain couples TRBV9 to TRBJ1-1; D is possibly TRBD1 (6 bases). In nucleotides, the CDR3 is TGTGCCAGCAGCGTAGGGATACAGGGCAGAAACACTGAAGCTTTCTTT. It yields the protein CASSVGIQGRNTEAFF.